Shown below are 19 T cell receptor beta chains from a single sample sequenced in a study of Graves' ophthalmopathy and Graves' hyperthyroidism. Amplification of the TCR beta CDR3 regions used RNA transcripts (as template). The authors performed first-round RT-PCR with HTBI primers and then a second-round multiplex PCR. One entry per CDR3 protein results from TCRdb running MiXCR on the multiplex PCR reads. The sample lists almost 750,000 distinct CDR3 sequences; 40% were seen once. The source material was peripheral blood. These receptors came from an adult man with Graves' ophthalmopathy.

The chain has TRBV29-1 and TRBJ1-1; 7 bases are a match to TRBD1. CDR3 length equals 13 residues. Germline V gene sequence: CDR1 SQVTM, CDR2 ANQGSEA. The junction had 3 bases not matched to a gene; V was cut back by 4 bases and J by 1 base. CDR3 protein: CSVGGQENTEAFF. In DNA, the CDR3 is TGCAGCGTTGGCGGACAGGAGAACACTGAAGCTTTCTTT.

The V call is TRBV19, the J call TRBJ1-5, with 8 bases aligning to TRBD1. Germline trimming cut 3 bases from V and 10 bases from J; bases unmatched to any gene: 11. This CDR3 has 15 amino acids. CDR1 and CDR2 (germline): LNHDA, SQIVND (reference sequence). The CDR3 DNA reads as TGTGCCAGTAGTATTGACAGGACAGGGCCTTCACCCCAGCATTTT. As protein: CASSIDRTGPSPQHF.

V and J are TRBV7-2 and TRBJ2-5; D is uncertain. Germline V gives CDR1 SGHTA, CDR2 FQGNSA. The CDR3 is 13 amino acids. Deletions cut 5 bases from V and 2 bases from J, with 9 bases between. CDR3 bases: TGTGCCAGCAGCGTGACACAACAAGAGACCCAGTACTTC. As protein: CASSVTQQETQYF. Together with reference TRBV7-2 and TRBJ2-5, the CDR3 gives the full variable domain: GAGVSQSPSNKVTEKGKDVELRCDPISGHTALYWYRQSLGQGLEFLIYFQGNSAPDKSGLPSDRFSAERTGGSVSTLTIQRTQQEDSAVYLCASSVTQQETQYFGPGTRLLVL.

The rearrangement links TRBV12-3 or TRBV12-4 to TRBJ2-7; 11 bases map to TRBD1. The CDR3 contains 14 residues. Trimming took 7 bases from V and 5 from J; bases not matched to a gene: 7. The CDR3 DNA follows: TGTGCCAGCAACTCGGGGACAGGGGGGCACGAGCAGTACTTC. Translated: CASNSGTGGHEQYF.

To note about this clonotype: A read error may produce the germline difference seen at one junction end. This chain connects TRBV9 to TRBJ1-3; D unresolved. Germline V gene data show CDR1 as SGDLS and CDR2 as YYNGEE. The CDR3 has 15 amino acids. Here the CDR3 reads CASSLEGSRGSTIYF. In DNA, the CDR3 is TGTGCCAGCAGCCTCGAGGGTTCTCGTGGAAGCACCATATATTTT.

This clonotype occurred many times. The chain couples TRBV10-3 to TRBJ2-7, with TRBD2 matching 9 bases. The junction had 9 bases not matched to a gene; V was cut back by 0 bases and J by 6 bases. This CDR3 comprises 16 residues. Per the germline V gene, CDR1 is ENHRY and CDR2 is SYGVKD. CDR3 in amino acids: CAISESGLAGAIEQYF. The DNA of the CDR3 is TGTGCCATCAGTGAGTCGGGGTTAGCGGGAGCTATCGAGCAGTACTTC.

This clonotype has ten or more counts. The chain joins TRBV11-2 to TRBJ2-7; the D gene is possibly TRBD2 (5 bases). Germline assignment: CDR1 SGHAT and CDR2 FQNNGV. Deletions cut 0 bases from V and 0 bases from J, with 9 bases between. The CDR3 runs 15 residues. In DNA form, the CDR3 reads TGTGCCAGCAGCTTAGAGGTGGAGGACTCCTACGAGCAGTACTTC. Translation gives CASSLEVEDSYEQYF.

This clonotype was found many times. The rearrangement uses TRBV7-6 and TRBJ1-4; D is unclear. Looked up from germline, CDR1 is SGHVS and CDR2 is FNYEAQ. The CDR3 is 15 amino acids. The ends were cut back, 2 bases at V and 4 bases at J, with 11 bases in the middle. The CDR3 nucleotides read TGTGCCAGCAGCTTAAGACACGGATTTAATGAAAAACTGTTTTTT. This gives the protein CASSLRHGFNEKLFF.

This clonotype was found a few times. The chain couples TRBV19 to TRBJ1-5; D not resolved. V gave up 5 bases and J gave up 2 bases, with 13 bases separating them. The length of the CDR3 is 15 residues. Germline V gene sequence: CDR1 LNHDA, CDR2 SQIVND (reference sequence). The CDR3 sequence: CASSYSGLRNQPQHF. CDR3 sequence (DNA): TGTGCCAGTAGTTACTCCGGCCTACGCAATCAGCCCCAGCATTTT.

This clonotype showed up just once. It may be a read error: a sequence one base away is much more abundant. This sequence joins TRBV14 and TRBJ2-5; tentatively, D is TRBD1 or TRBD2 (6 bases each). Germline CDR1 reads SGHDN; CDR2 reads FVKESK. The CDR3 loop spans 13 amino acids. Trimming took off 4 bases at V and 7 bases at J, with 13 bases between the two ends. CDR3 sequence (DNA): TGTGCCAGCAGCCGGGGGGCGGAAGGGACCCAGTACTTC. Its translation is CASSRGAEGTQYF.

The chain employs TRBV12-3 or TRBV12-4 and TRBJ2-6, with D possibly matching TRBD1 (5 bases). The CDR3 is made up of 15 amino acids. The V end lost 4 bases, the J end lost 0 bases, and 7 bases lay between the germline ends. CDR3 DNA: TGTGCCAGCAGTTCCAGGGCCTCTGGGGCCAACGTCCTGACTTTC. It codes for CASSSRASGANVLTF.

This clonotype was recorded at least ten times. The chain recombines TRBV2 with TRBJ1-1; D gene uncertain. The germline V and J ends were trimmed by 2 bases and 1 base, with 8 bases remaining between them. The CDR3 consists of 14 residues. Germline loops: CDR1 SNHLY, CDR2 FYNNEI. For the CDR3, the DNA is TGTGCCAGCAGTGAAATGGGTTCGAACACTGAAGCTTTCTTT. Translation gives CASSEMGSNTEAFF.

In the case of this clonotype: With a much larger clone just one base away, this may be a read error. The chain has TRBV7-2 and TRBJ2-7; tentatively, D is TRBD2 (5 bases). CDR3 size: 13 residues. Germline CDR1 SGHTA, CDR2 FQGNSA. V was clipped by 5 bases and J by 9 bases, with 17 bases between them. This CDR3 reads CASSRRELDGQYF. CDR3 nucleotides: TGTGCCAGCAGCCGTAGGGAGCTCGACGGGCAGTACTTC.

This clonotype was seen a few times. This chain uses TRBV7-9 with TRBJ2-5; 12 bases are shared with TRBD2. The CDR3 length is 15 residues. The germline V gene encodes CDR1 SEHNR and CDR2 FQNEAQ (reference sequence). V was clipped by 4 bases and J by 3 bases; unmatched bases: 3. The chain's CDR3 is CASSSSGGVKETQYF. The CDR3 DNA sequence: TGTGCCAGCAGCTCTAGCGGGGGGGTAAAAGAGACCCAGTACTTC.

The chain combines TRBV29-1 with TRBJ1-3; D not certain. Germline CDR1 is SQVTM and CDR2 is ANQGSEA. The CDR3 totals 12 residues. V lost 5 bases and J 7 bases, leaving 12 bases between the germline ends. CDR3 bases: TGCAGCGTTACCGGACGGATGAACACCATATATTTT. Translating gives CSVTGRMNTIYF.

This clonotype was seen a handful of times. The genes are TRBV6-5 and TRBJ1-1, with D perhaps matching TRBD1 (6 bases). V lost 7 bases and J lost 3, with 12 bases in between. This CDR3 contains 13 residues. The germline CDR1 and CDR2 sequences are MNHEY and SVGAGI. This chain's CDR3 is CASTRRGDTEAFF. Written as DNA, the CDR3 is TGTGCCAGCACTAGAAGGGGGGACACTGAAGCTTTCTTT.

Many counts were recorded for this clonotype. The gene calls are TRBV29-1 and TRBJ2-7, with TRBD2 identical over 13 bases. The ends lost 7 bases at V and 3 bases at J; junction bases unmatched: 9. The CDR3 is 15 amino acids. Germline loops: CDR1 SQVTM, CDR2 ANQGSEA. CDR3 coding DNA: TGCAGCGGCACTAGCGGGGGGGCCCTTCACTACGAGCAGTACTTC. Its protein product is CSGTSGGALHYEQYF.

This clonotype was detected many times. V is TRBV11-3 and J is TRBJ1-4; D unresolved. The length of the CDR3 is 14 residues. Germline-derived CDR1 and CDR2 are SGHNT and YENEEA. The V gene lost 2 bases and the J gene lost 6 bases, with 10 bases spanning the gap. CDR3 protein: CASSLRRRDEKLFF. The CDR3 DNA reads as TGTGCCAGCAGCTTAAGGCGTCGGGATGAAAAACTGTTTTTT.

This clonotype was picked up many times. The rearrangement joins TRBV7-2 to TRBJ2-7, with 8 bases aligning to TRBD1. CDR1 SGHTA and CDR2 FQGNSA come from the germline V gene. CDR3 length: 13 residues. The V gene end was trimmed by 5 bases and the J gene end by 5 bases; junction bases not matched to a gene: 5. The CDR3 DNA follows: TGTGCCAGCAGCCGAAGGACAGGGAACGAGCAGTACTTC. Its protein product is CASSRRTGNEQYF.